This T cell receptor beta chain was recorded in a study of a mutant IDH1 vaccine in newly diagnosed glioma. The sample's time point: week 23, last vaccination. One vaccine dose held 300 ug of mutant IDH1 20-mer peptide and came with topical imiquimod. Details on this clone: What it recognizes is unknown.

Trimming left V 1 base short and J 0 bases short, with 9 bases between. The CDR3 extends over 16 amino acids. CDR1 is SGHVS, CDR2 FNYEAQ, per germline. Sequenced by immunoSEQ multiplex PCR; TCRdb stores in-frame clones only, minus some. The data show some 30,000 clones, 88% seen once. Sequenced material: PBMCs, taken from a glioma patient whose treatment included an IDH1 peptide vaccine. This sequence joins TRBV7-6 and TRBJ2-2; D gene uncertain. The TCR sequence derives from a man aged 40-49 years with glioma. The DNA for the CDR3 is TGTGCCAGCAGCTTAGGGGTAGGGACGAACACCGGGGAGCTGTTTTTT. Translating it yields CASSLGVGTNTGELFF.